This T cell receptor (beta chain) was sequenced for a study of blood T cell repertoires in COVID-19 (dated by TCRdb to the early 2020s). Study-level background: Samples covering the acute and convalescent phases of COVID-19 were provided by collaborators in the United States, Italy and Spain. The prospective study material was composed of cDNA or gDNA derived from T cells, B-cell-depleted T cells, or PBMCs. Deeply sampled blood TCRbeta repertoires from subjects exposed to, actively infected with, or recovered from COVID-19 were included in the dataset. The repertoires were made available in a free public database intended to serve as a resource for research on the immune response to SARS-CoV-2. Samples came from the ongoing ImmuneRACE study (first 160 participants) plus 1,254 subjects from 6 global collaborators. A de-identified subject ID, COVID-19 status, age in years and sex were almost always included in the sample metadata. HLA class I and class II types, where available, came from metadata supplied by the sample provider rather than from assay-based typing. General findings and caveats noted by the study authors: How much clinical and demographic metadata was included differed by source and by participant, and the metadata was provided uncurated.

Each collaborating institution followed its own protocols to collect whole blood in K2EDTA tubes. For TCRbeta analysis, collaborator samples were shipped as frozen whole blood, as isolated PBMCs, or as DNA extracted from either sample type. In the case of this clone: Its antigen is unknown. Nothing much larger sits one base from this clone, and base qualities are not available.

TCRbeta CDR3 regions were amplified from genomic DNA using the immunoSEQ Assay, a bias-controlled multiplex PCR. The original pipeline was this. The number of nucleated cells in each sample was estimated from the amplification of reference gene primers within the assay. To quantify the absolute abundance of each unique TCRbeta CDR3 rearrangement, sequence reads were collapsed and filtered. For each sample, productive Simpson clonality was calculated as the square root of Simpson's diversity index over productive rearrangements. The source is immuneACCESS, and TCRdb retained only in-frame sequences with V and J called. Part of the clones is not carried over; for the studies checked, unresolved V genes explain less than half of this, and the remainder is unexplained. V and J calls and clone size are as listed in that table; D and trimming were resolved from the DNA. In all, the sample holds around 94,000 clones, and roughly 85% of those were seen once. The top ten clones comprise around 2% of the sample.

The CDR3 goes from the cysteine to the phenylalanine over 12 residues. Here the CDR3 DNA is all that survives: 36 bases in frame from base 1. V is cut by 6 bases and J by 9 bases, and the space between the germline ends is 9 bases. Sequencing was done on a sample of peripheral blood. This receptor was identified in a man aged 45-65 years with active COVID-19. The V and J segments used are TRBV12-3 or TRBV12-4 and TRBJ1-6, with the D segment identity uncertain. The nucleotide sequence is given as TGTGCCAGCAGCCCCCGGGGTTCACCCCTCCACTTT. It is translated as CASSPRGSPLHF.